This T cell receptor (beta chain) was captured in a study of regulatory T cells in long-lasting Graves disease. Study details: Persistent cases were those of Graves' disease that involved over 5 years of antithyroid drugs with positive TSH receptor antibodies. Study results and limitations: Persistent disease was associated with favored TRBV28 usage and with favored use of TRBJ1-2 and TRBJ2-5. Thyroid tissue went unstudied; only peripheral blood was examined.

Germline values: CDR1 SQVTM, CDR2 ANQGSEA. This CDR3 region has 14 residues. Trimming removed 4 bases from V and 2 bases from J; junction bases left unmatched: 3. This clonotype turned up a few times. Its target is not known. Relying on iRepertoire HTBI primers and Arm-PCR of CDR3 regions, the team built TCR beta libraries. How the authors handled the data: Sequenced samples collectively carried roughly 60 TRBV and approximately 15 TRBJ segments. TCRdb redid the calling of the multiplex PCR reads with MiXCR, one entry per CDR3 protein. It is TCRdb's table, rather than the study itself, that gives the V and J calls and clone size. Among a few hundred thousand distinct CDR3 sequences listed, about a quarter were seen once. The time point denotes: persistent/refractory GD, antithyroid drugs over 5 years with positive TRAb. PBMCs were the source of the RNA used for TCR sequencing.

V usage is TRBV29-1 and J usage is TRBJ2-2, with 8 bases matching TRBD1. Specimen: peripheral blood mononuclear cells (PBMCs), collected when the disease was refractory, from a patient treated with antithyroid drugs. The clonotype comes from a female donor with Graves disease. CDR3: CSVAGQGNTGELFF. Written as DNA, the CDR3 is TGCAGCGTTGCCGGACAGGGTAACACCGGGGAGCTGTTTTTT.